Each of the 22 T cell receptor beta chains below was sequenced from the same sample in a study of spatial heterogeneity in lung cancer. Study results and caveats: For expanded intratumoral alpha and beta TCRs, counts tracked tumor mutation counts.

As for time point: sample taken at primary tumor resection. These TCRs' antigens remain unknown. TCRdb re-called the 5' RACE reads with MiXCR, one entry per CDR3 protein. The sample has several thousand distinct CDR3 sequences, approximately 7% seen once. The sample in question was lung tumor tissue, obtained at surgery. These receptors were taken from a male donor with early-stage non-small cell lung cancer.

By share, this clonotype ranks as medium-sized. The chain links TRBV29-1 to TRBJ2-2, with 7 bases lining up with TRBD2. The CDR3 contains 14 residues. Germline CDR1 reads SQVTM; CDR2 reads ANQGSEA. With V trimmed by 7 bases and J by 6 bases, 11 bases remained unmatched. The CDR3 sequence is CSAPFGGVPGELFF. CDR3 nucleotides: TGCAGCGCCCCTTTTGGGGGGGTTCCCGGGGAGCTGTTTTTT.

This chain connects TRBV4-2 to TRBJ2-2; 7 nucleotides line up with TRBD1. The germline V gene has CDR1 LGHNA and CDR2 YNFKEQ. CDR3 length equals 14 residues. With 3 bases clipped from V and 6 bases from J, the junction kept 4 bases outside the gene matches. The CDR3 loop reads CASSQGQGAGELFF. In DNA, the CDR3 is TGTGCCAGCAGCCAGGGGCAGGGGGCCGGGGAGCTGTTTTTT.

CDR3: CASSPRQGDYEQYF. The CDR3 bases are TGTGCCAGCAGCCCGAGGCAGGGCGACTACGAGCAGTACTTC. V usage is TRBV7-9 and J usage is TRBJ2-7, with D perhaps matching TRBD1 (5 bases). The CDR3 sequence is 14 residues long. Germline assignment: CDR1 SEHNR and CDR2 FQNEAQ (reference sequence). V gave up 5 bases and J gave up 3 bases, with 14 bases separating them.

The genes are TRBV6-5 and TRBJ1-2; TRBD1 aligns across 8 bases. The CDR3 runs 16 residues. Germline V gene lookup returns CDR1 MNHEY and CDR2 SVGAGI. Germline trimming cut 5 bases from V and 3 bases from J; bases unmatched to any gene: 11. CDR3 residues: CASSPWTGRGDYGYTF. The CDR3, as DNA: TGTGCCAGCAGTCCATGGACAGGGCGGGGGGACTATGGCTACACCTTC.

This clonotype counts as large. This chain joins TRBV21-1 and TRBJ2-3; the D call of TRBD1 is as the table states it, not checked on the DNA. TRBV21-1 represents a pseudogene. This CDR3 comprises 18 residues. For the CDR3, the DNA is TGTGCCAGCAAGGGGACGCGGGGGAGAATTGGTAGCACAGATACGCAGTATTTT. Protein product: CASKGTRGRIGSTDTQYF.

In this sample, this clonotype is medium-sized (0.01 to 0.1%). The chain is built from TRBV7-2 and TRBJ2-5; weak D call: TRBD2 (6 bases). This CDR3 contains 16 residues. Looked up from germline, CDR1 is SGHTA and CDR2 is FQGNSA. Between the trimmed V and J ends, which lost 5 bases and 2 bases, there was a span of 18 bases. CDR3 residues: CASSQTRSRGQETQYF. CDR3 bases: TGTGCCAGCAGCCAAACTCGCTCGCGGGGTCAAGAGACCCAGTACTTC.

The chain recombines TRBV6-2 or TRBV6-3 with TRBJ1-5; D gene ambiguous. Germline V gene lookup returns CDR1 MNHEY and CDR2 SVGEGT. The length of the CDR3 is 14 residues. V was clipped by 3 bases and J by 6 bases, with 12 bases between them. CDR3 protein: CASSYLGFSQPQHF. The CDR3 nucleotides read TGTGCCAGCAGTTATCTGGGGTTTAGTCAGCCCCAGCATTTT.

This clonotype was counted ten times or more. This chain joins TRBV7-2 and TRBJ2-3; possible D gene TRBD1, 6 bases. Germline V gene sequence: CDR1 SGHTA, CDR2 FQGNSA. Trimming cost V 5 bases and J 6 bases, with 18 bases left between them. The CDR3 spans 15 residues. The CDR3 spells CASSLTTGRGDTQYF. The CDR3 nucleotides read TGTGCCAGCAGCCTAACGACAGGCAGAGGCGATACGCAGTATTTT.

This clonotype was picked up a small number of times. V and J are TRBV6-2 or TRBV6-3 and TRBJ2-5, with TRBD2 as a possible D gene (6 bases). The CDR3 covers 15 residues. The germline gives CDR1 MNHEY, CDR2 SVGEGT. V lost 7 bases and J 5 bases, leaving 20 bases between the germline ends. CDR3 region: CASIVPGPEGETQYF. As DNA, the CDR3 is TGTGCCAGCATCGTTCCGGGACCGGAGGGGGAGACCCAGTACTTC.

This clonotype is medium-sized within its sample. The V call is TRBV6-5, the J call TRBJ2-5; possibly TRBD2 for D (5 bases). This CDR3 region has 15 residues. The germline V gene encodes CDR1 MNHEY and CDR2 SVGAGI. The V gene lost 7 bases and the J gene lost 5 bases, with 20 bases spanning the gap. CDR3 nucleotides: TGTGCCAGCAACGCGGCTAAGGCCGGCGGGGAGACCCAGTACTTC. It translates to CASNAAKAGGETQYF.

This clonotype has at least ten counts. The chain combines TRBV6-6 with TRBJ2-3, with 7 bases identical to TRBD2. The V gene's germline CDR1 is MNHNY and CDR2 SVGAGI (reference sequence). V dropped 5 bases and J dropped 5; count of bases not matched to a gene: 13. CDR3 length: 16 amino acids. The CDR3 DNA is TGTGCCAGCAGTCCTAAGAGGTGGCTAGCGGTAGATACGCAGTATTTT. Encoded protein: CASSPKRWLAVDTQYF.

The rearrangement uses TRBV5-5 and TRBJ1-2, with a possible D match to TRBD1 (6 bases). The CDR3 consists of 12 residues. Trimming removed 3 bases at V and 8 bases at J, with 11 bases between. Germline V gene data show CDR1 as SGHKS and CDR2 as YYEKEE (reference sequence). CDR3 amino acids: CASSSQGRGYTF. CDR3 DNA: TGTGCCAGCAGCTCCCAGGGGCGAGGCTACACCTTC.

Relative to its sample, this clonotype is medium-sized. The chain carries TRBV6-6 and TRBJ2-3; D may match TRBD1 or TRBD2 (5 bases each). Germline V lookup: CDR1 MNHNY, CDR2 SVGAGI (reference sequence). This CDR3 contains 17 residues. The V end lost 4 bases, the J end lost 0 bases, and 17 bases lay between the germline ends. CDR3 protein: CASSLSGDGASTDTQYF. CDR3 DNA: TGTGCCAGCAGTTTATCCGGGGACGGGGCTAGCACAGATACGCAGTATTTT.

This clonotype was counted ten times or more. The rearrangement links TRBV27 to TRBJ2-2; no firm D call. Trimming stripped 1 base from V and 1 base from J, with 10 bases between. The germline V gene encodes CDR1 MNHEY and CDR2 SMNVEV (reference sequence). The CDR3 contains 16 residues. CDR3 sequence: CASSLFGWENTGELFF. The CDR3 bases are TGTGCCAGCAGTTTATTCGGGTGGGAGAACACCGGGGAGCTGTTTTTT.

This clonotype has ten or more counts. The DNA of the CDR3 is TGTGCCAGCAGTGTAAGACAGGGGTCGGTAGATACGCAGTATTTT. Its translation is CASSVRQGSVDTQYF. The rearrangement links TRBV12-3 or TRBV12-4 to TRBJ2-3; 8 bases align to TRBD1. Losses at the gene ends were 5 bases for V and 5 bases for J; bases not matched to a gene: 9. This CDR3 spans 15 amino acids.

This clonotype was seen many times. J is TRBJ2-1 and V is TRBV20-1, with D possibly TRBD2 on 6 matching bases. The CDR3 is made up of 14 amino acids. CDR1 and CDR2 from the germline V gene are DFQATT and SNEGSKA (reference sequence). Between the trimmed V and J ends, which lost 5 bases and 4 bases, there was a span of 15 bases. The CDR3: CSADPGLRYNEQFF. As DNA, the CDR3 is TGCAGTGCTGACCCGGGACTCCGGTACAATGAGCAGTTCTTC.

There are a few counts of this clonotype. This chain connects TRBV27 to TRBJ1-2; 8 bases align to TRBD1. CDR1 and CDR2 (germline): MNHEY, SMNVEV (reference sequence). The CDR3 extends over 14 amino acids. Trimming cost V 3 bases and J 2 bases; bases outside gene matches: 2. As DNA, the CDR3 is TGTGCCAGCAGTTTGCAGGGGGCAAACTATGGCTACACCTTC. Protein: CASSLQGANYGYTF.

Note on this clonotype: A much bigger clone sits one base away, suggesting this may be a read error. This sequence joins TRBV5-4 and TRBJ2-1; TRBD1 or TRBD2 may be the D gene (5 bases each). V lost 1 base, J lost 4 bases, and 12 bases lay in between. There are 15 residues in the CDR3. Germline lookup yields CDR1 SGHNT and CDR2 YYREEE (reference sequence). CDR3 coding DNA: TGTGCCAGCAGCTTGCGGGGCGAAGAATACAATGAGCAGTTCTTC. Translated, it gives CASSLRGEEYNEQFF.

By proportion, this clonotype is large. V and J are TRBV7-8 and TRBJ2-7, with D maybe TRBD2 (5 bases). CDR1 and CDR2 from the germline V gene are SGHVS and FQNEAQ. This CDR3 spans 13 amino acids. V gave up 5 bases and J gave up 4 bases, with 12 bases separating them. The CDR3 loop reads CASSEGPGYEQYF. Written as DNA, the CDR3 is TGTGCCAGCAGCGAGGGTCCCGGGTACGAGCAGTACTTC.

This clonotype was found many times. V gene TRBV7-9 combines with J gene TRBJ2-4; TRBD1 matches at 9 bases. The V gene end was trimmed by 5 bases and the J gene end by 12 bases; junction bases not matched to a gene: 8. This CDR3 has 13 residues. Germline V gives CDR1 SEHNR, CDR2 FQNEAQ (reference sequence). CDR3 nucleotide sequence: TGTGCCAGCAGCCCCAGACAGGGGGATACTCAGTACTTC. Translated: CASSPRQGDTQYF.

This clonotype showed up many times. The rearrangement links TRBV9 to TRBJ1-2; tentatively, D is TRBD1 (6 bases). This CDR3 region has 14 residues. Germline CDR1 and CDR2: SGDLS and YYNGEE. Deletions cut 0 bases from V and 7 bases from J, with 13 bases between. CDR3 coding DNA: TGTGCCAGCAGCGTAGAGCCAGGGGTGGCTGGCTACACCTTC. Its translation is CASSVEPGVAGYTF.

By share, this clonotype ranks as medium-sized (0.01 to 0.1%). This chain joins TRBV11-1 and TRBJ2-3, with a possible D match to TRBD1 (6 bases). The CDR3 length is 17 residues. V was shortened by 1 base and J by 2 bases, with 16 bases between the two germline ends. CDR1 SGHAT and CDR2 FQDESV come from the germline V gene (reference sequence). The CDR3 region has the DNA TGTGCCAGCAGCTTAGTGGGACATGTTCGTTCCACAGATACGCAGTATTTT. Translation gives CASSLVGHVRSTDTQYF.